These T cell receptor beta chains were read from a single sample in a study of monozygotic twins with cystic fibrosis. Produced via immunoSEQ multiplex PCR; TCRdb's table is partial and in-frame only. The profile shows 20,000 to 25,000 clones, 97% of them singletons. Specimen: blood. The receptors derive from a girl between 5 and 17 years old with cystic fibrosis. The CDR3 runs from the conserved cysteine through the conserved F or W. The order of the fields is D gene, clone size, J gene, V gene, CDR3 DNA, CDR3 protein. The D gene is left open where the match is weak. Size is stated for part of the rows, as once, few or many counts, or as a class when the clone is expanded.

TRBD2 | . | TRBJ2-7 | TRBV19 | TGTGCCAGTAGTCAGGGGCTAGCGGGATACAACGAGCAGTACTTC | CASSQGLAGYNEQYF
TRBD1 | . | TRBJ2-1 | TRBV5-1 | TGCGCCAGCAGCCAAACCGGGACAGGGGGTTACAATGAGCAGTTCTTC | CASSQTGTGGYNEQFF
. | . | TRBJ1-2 | TRBV7-2 | TGTGCCAGCAGCCCGAACGGGCCTAACTATGGCTACACCTTC | CASSPNGPNYGYTF
. | once | TRBJ1-4 | TRBV2 | TGTGCCAGCAGGGTACACATGGGGGGGGAAAAACTGTTTTTT | CASRVHMGGEKLFF
. | . | TRBJ1-1 | TRBV11-3 | TGTGCCAGCAGCTTTTCAAGGGGGTCGGTGGCTTTCTTT | CASSFSRGSVAFF
. | . | TRBJ2-1 | TRBV6-5 | TGTGCCAGCAGTCTGCAGGGAATTAAGGGTGAGCAGTTCTTC | CASSLQGIKGEQFF
TRBD1 | . | TRBJ1-1 | TRBV5-8 | TGTGCCAGCAGCCTACGCGGGACAGGGCCTAAAGCTTTCTTT | CASSLRGTGPKAFF
TRBD1 | . | TRBJ2-7 | TRBV4-3 | TGCGCCAGCAGCCAAGACGGACAGGGAGGCGAGCAGTACTTC | CASSQDGQGGEQYF
TRBD1 | . | TRBJ2-3 | TRBV7-9 | TGTGCCAGCAGTGGGTTGACAGGGCTAGCCTTTTCGGATACGCAGTATTTT | CASSGLTGLAFSDTQYF
TRBD1 | once | TRBJ1-2 | TRBV7-2 | TGTGCCAGCAGCCCTTCCAGGGGGCTTAACTATGGCTACACCTTC | CASSPSRGLNYGYTF
TRBD2 | . | TRBJ2-4 | TRBV7-8 | TGTGCCAGCAGCTTATCCGGGACTAGCGGGAGTGTAGCCAAAAACATTCAGTACTTC | CASSLSGTSGSVAKNIQYF
. | . | TRBJ1-2 | TRBV7-2 | TGTGCCAGCAGCTCCGTTGACACCCTTGGAGGCTACACCTTC | CASSSVDTLGGYTF
TRBD2 | . | TRBJ2-7 | TRBV7-8 | TGTGCCAGCAGCTTAGTTGGACTAGCGGGACCCCTAGAGCAGTACTTC | CASSLVGLAGPLEQYF
. | . | TRBJ2-1 | TRBV7-2 | TGTGCCAGCAGCTTTGGAACAGCTTACAATGAGCAGTTCTTC | CASSFGTAYNEQFF
. | . | TRBJ2-1 | TRBV5-6 | TGTGCCAGCAGCCCCGGGGTTGGCCAGACTAAGTTCTTC | CASSPGVGQTKFF
TRBD2 | . | TRBJ2-3 | TRBV18 | TGTGCCAGCTCACCAGTCAGCGGGAGGGTGGCAGATACGCAGTATTTT | CASSPVSGRVADTQYF
TRBD2 | . | TRBJ2-7 | TRBV7-8 | TGTGCCAGCAGCTTAAACCACTTCTTAACCGGGACTAGCGGGTCGAGCTCCTACGAGCAGTACTTC | CASSLNHFLTGTSGSSSYEQYF
. | . | TRBJ1-5 | TRBV7-2 | TGTGCCAGCAGCTCCCGCCGTAATCAGCCCCAGCATTTT | CASSSRRNQPQHF
TRBD2 | . | TRBJ2-1 | TRBV5-1 | TGCGCCAGCAGCGCGGGAGGGGGACTAGCTTACAATGAGCAGTTCTTC | CASSAGGGLAYNEQFF
. | once | TRBJ1-1 | TRBV28 | TGTGCCAGCCGGTTCGTCTTCTACACTGAAGCTTTCTTT | CASRFVFYTEAFF
. | once | TRBJ2-2 | TRBV6-5 | TGTGCCAGCACGGGAACCGGGGAGCTGTTTTTT | CASTGTGELFF
TRBD1 | . | TRBJ1-2 | TRBV6-1 | TGTGCCAGCAGTGGGGACAGGGGACTCGGCGGCTACACCTTC | CASSGDRGLGGYTF
. | . | TRBJ2-3 | TRBV7-9 | TGTGCCAGCAGCTTAAGGGAGGCAGCCACAGATACGCAGTATTTT | CASSLREAATDTQYF
. | once | TRBJ2-2 | TRBV4-2 | TGTGCCAGCAGCCAGTCAGACTTACCCCCTGGCACCGGGGAGCTGTTTTTT | CASSQSDLPPGTGELFF
TRBD2 | . | TRBJ2-1 | TRBV5-4 | TGTGCCAGCAGCTTGGAGCTAGCGGAATACAATGAGCAGTTCTTC | CASSLELAEYNEQFF
. | . | TRBJ1-1 | TRBV11-3 | TGTGCCAGCAGCACCGGACAGAACACTGAAGCTTTCTTT | CASSTGQNTEAFF
. | . | TRBJ2-7 | TRBV13 | TGTGCCAGCAGCTTATGGGAGGGGGGAAGCTCCTACGAGCAGTACTTC | CASSLWEGGSSYEQYF
TRBD1 | . | TRBJ1-2 | TRBV5-4 | TGTGCCAGCAGCTTGTTCGGCAGGGGGGACTATGGCTACACCTTC | CASSLFGRGDYGYTF
. | . | TRBJ2-2 | TRBV9 | TGTGCCAGCAGCCCCTGGGTTGGTCCAAACACCGGGGAGCTGTTTTTT | CASSPWVGPNTGELFF
TRBD2 | once | TRBJ2-3 | TRBV5-7 | TGTGCCAGCAGCTTGGGATTAGCGGGAGGGCCGATCACAGATACGCAGTATTTT | CASSLGLAGGPITDTQYF
. | . | TRBJ2-3 | TRBV29-1 | TGCAGCGTTGGAAAAAGCACAGATACGCAGTATTTT | CSVGKSTDTQYF
TRBD1 | . | TRBJ1-3 | TRBV5-4 | TGTGCCAGCAGCCAGTTGGGGACAGCTGGAAACACCATATATTTT | CASSQLGTAGNTIYF
. | . | TRBJ1-2 | TRBV9 | TGTGCCAGCAGCCCCTCTGGGGGCCTCTATGGCTACACCTTC | CASSPSGGLYGYTF
. | . | TRBJ1-1 | TRBV20-1 | TGCAGTGCGGGAGAGAACACTGAAGCTTTCTTT | CSAGENTEAFF
TRBD2 | . | TRBJ2-5 | TRBV15 | TGTGCCACCAGCAGAGATGGGAGGGGAGAGACCCAGTACTTC | CATSRDGRGETQYF
. | . | TRBJ1-4 | TRBV30 | TGTGCCTGGAAGTGGGGGCCTGGAGAACTGTTTTTT | CAWKWGPGELFF
TRBD1 | once | TRBJ1-5 | TRBV19 | TGTGCCAGTGTTGACCGGACAGGGGGCAATCAGCCCCAGCATTTT | CASVDRTGGNQPQHF
. | . | TRBJ1-2 | TRBV28 | TGTGCCAGCAGTTTATCAGGGGACTATGGCTACACCTTC | CASSLSGDYGYTF
. | . | TRBJ1-4 | TRBV4-3 | TGCGCCAGCAGCCAAGCTCAAGGAGGGGGGTTGTCCGGGGAAAAACTGTTTTTT | CASSQAQGGGLSGEKLFF
TRBD1 | . | TRBJ2-2 | TRBV5-6 | TGTGCCAGCAGCTTTAGGGCAGGGGGCCACACCGGGGAGCTGTTTTTT | CASSFRAGGHTGELFF
. | . | TRBJ2-7 | TRBV27 | TGTGCCAGCTCAGCAGGGGTCGACTCCTACGAGCAGTACTTC | CASSAGVDSYEQYF
TRBD2 | . | TRBJ2-1 | TRBV4-3 | TGCGCCAGCAGCCAAGGACTAGCGGCCTCTCCAATCTACAATGAGCAGTTCTTC | CASSQGLAASPIYNEQFF
. | . | TRBJ2-6 | TRBV15 | TGTGCCACCAGCGAAGGGGCCAACGTCCTGACTTTC | CATSEGANVLTF
TRBD1 | . | TRBJ2-5 | TRBV4-1 | TGCGCCAGCAGCCAAGAGCAACAGGGGGACGGGTTCCGGACCCAGTACTTC | CASSQEQQGDGFRTQYF
TRBD2 | . | TRBJ2-1 | TRBV6-5 | TGTGCCAGCAGCACCCTCCGGACTAGCGTTAATGAGCAGTTCTTC | CASSTLRTSVNEQFF
. | . | TRBJ2-5 | TRBV29-1 | TGCAGCTCCCGTAGGGGGGAGACCCAGTACTTC | CSSRRGETQYF
. | . | TRBJ2-1 | TRBV5-1 | TGCGCCAGCAGCGTAACTAGTTCCAATGAGCAGTTCTTC | CASSVTSSNEQFF
. | . | TRBJ2-3 | TRBV7-2 | TGTGCCAGCAGCTTCCAAGGTGAAGATACGCAGTATTTT | CASSFQGEDTQYF
. | . | TRBJ2-5 | TRBV7-9 | TGTGCCAGCAGCTTTCGACCTGAGACCCAGTACTTC | CASSFRPETQYF
. | . | TRBJ1-5 | TRBV27 | TGTGCCAGCACCAGACTACCTCGACAGGTTCGGCCTCGGAATCAGCCCCAGCATTTT | CASTRLPRQVRPRNQPQHF
. | . | TRBJ2-7 | TRBV28 | TGTGCCAGCAGTCCTCCTCAGATGGGACAGCAGTACTTC | CASSPPQMGQQYF
TRBD1 | once | TRBJ1-1 | TRBV28 | TGTGCCAGCAGTGGTCCATCCGACAGGGGGACTGAAGCTTTCTTT | CASSGPSDRGTEAFF
. | . | TRBJ2-1 | TRBV28 | TGTGCCAGCAGTTCTCCTTCTCCCATCGGGGGTGAGCAGTTCTTC | CASSSPSPIGGEQFF
TRBD2 | once | TRBJ2-1 | TRBV2 | TGTGCCAGCAGTGGACTAGCGGGGAAAAATGAGCAGTTCTTC | CASSGLAGKNEQFF
TRBD1 | . | TRBJ2-1 | TRBV27 | TGTGCCAGCAGTTTATCATTGGGAGGTCTGGACAGGGGCTACAATGAGCAGTTCTTC | CASSLSLGGLDRGYNEQFF
. | . | TRBJ1-5 | TRBV21-1 | TGTGCCAGCAGCAAGGCCCCCCCGGGGGGATGCAATCAGCCCCAGCATTTT | CASSKAPPGGCNQPQHF
. | . | TRBJ1-1 | TRBV9 | TGTGCCAGCAGCGTGACAGAGCTGAACACTGAAGCTTTCTTT | CASSVTELNTEAFF
. | once | TRBJ1-5 | TRBV21-1 | TGTGCCAGCAGCACCAGGGGTCTTTTCGGCAATCAGCCCCAGCATTTT | CASSTRGLFGNQPQHF
. | . | TRBJ2-2 | TRBV6-1 | TGTGCCAGCAGTGTAAGGGACTTAAGCACCGGGGAGCTGTTTTTT | CASSVRDLSTGELFF